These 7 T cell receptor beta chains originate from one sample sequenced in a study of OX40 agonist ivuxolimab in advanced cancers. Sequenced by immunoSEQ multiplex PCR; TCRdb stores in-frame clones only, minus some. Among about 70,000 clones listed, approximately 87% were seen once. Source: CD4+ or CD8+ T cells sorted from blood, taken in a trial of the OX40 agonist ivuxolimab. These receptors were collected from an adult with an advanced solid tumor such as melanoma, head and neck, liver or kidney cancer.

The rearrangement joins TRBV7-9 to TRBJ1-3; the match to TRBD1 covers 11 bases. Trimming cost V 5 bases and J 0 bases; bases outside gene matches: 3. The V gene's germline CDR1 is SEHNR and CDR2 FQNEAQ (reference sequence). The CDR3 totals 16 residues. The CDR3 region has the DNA TGTGCCAGCAGCAGGGGACAGGGGGACTCTGGAAACACCATATATTTT. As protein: CASSRGQGDSGNTIYF.

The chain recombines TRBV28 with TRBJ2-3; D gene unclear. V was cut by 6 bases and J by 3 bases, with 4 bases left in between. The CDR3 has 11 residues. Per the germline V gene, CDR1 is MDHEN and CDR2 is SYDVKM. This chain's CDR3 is CASRGTDTQYF. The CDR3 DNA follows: TGTGCCAGCAGGGGAACAGATACGCAGTATTTT.

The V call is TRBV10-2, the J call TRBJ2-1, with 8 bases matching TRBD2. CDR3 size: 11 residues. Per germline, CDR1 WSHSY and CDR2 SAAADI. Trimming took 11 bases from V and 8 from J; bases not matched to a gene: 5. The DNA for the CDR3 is TGCGCCGGGCTAGCGGGTGATGAGCAGTTCTTC. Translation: CAGLAGDEQFF.

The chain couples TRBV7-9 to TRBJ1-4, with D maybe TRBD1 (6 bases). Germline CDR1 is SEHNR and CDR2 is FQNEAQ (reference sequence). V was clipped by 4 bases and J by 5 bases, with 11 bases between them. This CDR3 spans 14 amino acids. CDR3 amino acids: CASSSGTSNEKLFF. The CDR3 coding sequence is TGTGCCAGCAGCTCCGGGACAAGCAATGAAAAACTGTTTTTT.

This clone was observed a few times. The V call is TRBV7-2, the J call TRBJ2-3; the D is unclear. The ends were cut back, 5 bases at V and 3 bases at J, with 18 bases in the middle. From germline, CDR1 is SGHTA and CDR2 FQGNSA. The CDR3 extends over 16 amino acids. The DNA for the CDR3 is TGTGCCAGCAGCCTAAAGTTCCAAGGGCCGACAGATACGCAGTATTTT. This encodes CASSLKFQGPTDTQYF.

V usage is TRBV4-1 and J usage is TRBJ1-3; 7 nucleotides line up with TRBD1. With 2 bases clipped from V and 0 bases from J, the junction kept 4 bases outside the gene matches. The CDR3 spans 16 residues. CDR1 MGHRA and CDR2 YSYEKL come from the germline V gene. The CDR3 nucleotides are TGCGCCAGCAGCCAACCCGGGACAGACTCTGGAAACACCATATATTTT. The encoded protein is CASSQPGTDSGNTIYF.

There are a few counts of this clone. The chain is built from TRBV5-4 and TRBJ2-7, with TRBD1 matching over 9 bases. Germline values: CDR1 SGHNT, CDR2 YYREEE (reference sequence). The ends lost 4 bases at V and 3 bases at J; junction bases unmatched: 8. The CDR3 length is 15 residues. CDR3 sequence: CASSPGQGSSYEQYF. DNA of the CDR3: TGTGCCAGCAGCCCCGGACAGGGGAGTAGCTACGAGCAGTACTTC.